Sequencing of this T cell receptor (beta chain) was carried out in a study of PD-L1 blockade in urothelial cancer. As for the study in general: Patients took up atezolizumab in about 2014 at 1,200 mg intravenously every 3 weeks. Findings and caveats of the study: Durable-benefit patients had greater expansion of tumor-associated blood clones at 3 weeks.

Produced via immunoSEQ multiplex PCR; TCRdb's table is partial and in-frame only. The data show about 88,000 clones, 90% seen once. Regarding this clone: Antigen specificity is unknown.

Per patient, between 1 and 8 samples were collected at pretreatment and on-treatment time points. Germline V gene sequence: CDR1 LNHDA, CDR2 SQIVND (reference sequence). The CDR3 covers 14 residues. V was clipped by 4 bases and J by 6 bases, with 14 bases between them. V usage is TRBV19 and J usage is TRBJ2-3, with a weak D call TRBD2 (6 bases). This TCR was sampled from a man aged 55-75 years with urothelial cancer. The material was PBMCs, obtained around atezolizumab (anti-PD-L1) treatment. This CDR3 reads CASSTWSGRDTQYF. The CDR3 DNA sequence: TGTGCCAGTAGTACCTGGTCGGGGAGGGATACGCAGTATTTT.